This section outlines one TCR beta chain sequence together with its context. This entry comes from a study of CD8 T cells in Susac syndrome. CD8+ and CD4+ T cells from blood underwent TCR beta sequencing, which was carried out in a high-throughput format. The CDR3 is 15 residues long. Germline CDR1 reads SGHDT; CDR2 reads YYEEEE. Trimming at V came to 4 bases and at J to 10 bases, leaving 9 bases not matched to a gene. It was with random hexamers that about 0.45 to 1 ug RNA was reverse transcribed. TCR beta CDR3 was amplified by immunoSEQ covering 54 Vbeta and 13 Jbeta. MiXCR, run by TCRdb on the immunoSEQ multiplex PCR reads, gives a single entry per CDR3 protein. This table holds some 300,000 distinct CDR3 sequences, about 88% found once.

Material: CD8+ T cells from PBMCs. V usage is TRBV5-6 and J usage is TRBJ2-2, with 11 bases matching TRBD2. The sequence derives from a human donor with multiple sclerosis. CDR3 protein: CASSPGLAERLELFF. The CDR3 DNA sequence: TGTGCCAGCAGCCCGGGACTAGCGGAGAGGTTGGAGCTGTTTTTT.